Below are 7 T cell receptor beta chains sequenced from a single sample in a study of T cells in Graves' hyperthyroidism and ophthalmopathy (dated by TCRdb to between 2019 and 2020). Library method: multiplex PCR. Sequencing used an Illumina HiSeq 2000. Amplification of TCR beta CDR3 regions was carried out from RNA transcripts. A first-round RT-PCR of the TCR CDR3 used the HTBI primer set with the Qiagen OneStep RT-PCR kit. TCRdb trimmed public reads at Q25 via fastp, called clones via MiXCR and kept in-frame beta chains. Entries that share a CDR3 protein sequence are merged under the most common genes and DNA. Here the sample has 400,000 to 600,000 distinct CDR3 sequences; about 16% occur a single time. The biggest ten clones account for less than 30% of the sample. Specimen: blood. The receptors were gathered from a woman aged 30 to 39 with Graves' ophthalmopathy.

This clonotype has more than one count but fewer than ten. A much larger clone lies one base from this, so it may be a read error. The chain has TRBV11-2 and TRBJ2-1; D remains ambiguous. The CDR3 length is 13 residues. V was cut by 0 bases and J by 5 bases, with 5 bases left in between. Per the germline V gene, CDR1 is SGHAT and CDR2 is FQNNGV. In DNA form, the CDR3 reads TGTGCCAGCAGCTTAGACGCACACAATGAGCAGTTCTTC. Amino acid sequence: CASSLDAHNEQFF.

This clonotype was detected a few times. V usage is TRBV12-3 or TRBV12-4 and J usage is TRBJ1-5; D ambiguous. The CDR3 sequence is 13 residues long. Between the trimmed V and J ends, which lost 0 bases and 6 bases, there was a span of 6 bases. In nucleotides, the CDR3 is TGTGCCAGCAGTTTAGCAGGTAGTCAGCCCCAGCATTTT. Protein sequence: CASSLAGSQPQHF.

This clonotype occurred many times. The chain carries TRBV28 and TRBJ1-2; the D is unclear. Trimming pared 8 bases from V and 7 bases from J, leaving 17 bases between. This CDR3 spans 13 amino acids. Germline V gene lookup returns CDR1 MDHEN and CDR2 SYDVKM. The CDR3 DNA reads as TGTGCCAGCCGTAGCCACCCCGGCAGTGGCTACACCTTC. Its translation: CASRSHPGSGYTF.

The chain is built from TRBV4-2 and TRBJ1-1; possible D gene TRBD1, 5 bases. The V gene's germline CDR1 is LGHNA and CDR2 YNFKEQ. The CDR3 is 15 amino acids. V lost 0 bases and J lost 3, with 11 bases in between. The CDR3 reads CASSQDGREDTEAFF. The CDR3 bases are TGTGCCAGCAGCCAAGACGGCAGGGAAGACACTGAAGCTTTCTTT.

This clonotype was counted only a few times. The rearrangement uses TRBV14 and TRBJ2-3; D is uncertain. The CDR3 is 13 amino acids. Trimming removed 4 bases from V and 7 bases from J, with 12 bases in between. The germline CDR1 and CDR2 sequences are SGHDN and FVKESK. The CDR3 loop is CASSLPLDYTQYF. CDR3 coding DNA: TGTGCCAGCAGCCTACCCCTGGATTATACGCAGTATTTT. Supplemented by reference TRBV14 and TRBJ2-3, the full variable domain reads EAGVTQFPSHSVIEKGQTVTLRCDPISGHDNLYWYRRVMGKEIKFLLHFVKESKQDESGMPNNRFLAERTGGTYSTLKVQPAELEDSGVYFCASSLPLDYTQYFGPGTRLTVL.

There are many counts of this clonotype. This rearrangement joins TRBV20-1 to TRBJ2-1, with a possible D match to TRBD2 (5 bases). The CDR3 contains 12 residues. Per germline, CDR1 DFQATT and CDR2 SNEGSKA (reference sequence). The V end was cut by 7 bases, the J end by 7 bases, with 14 bases between. The CDR3 DNA reads as TGCAGTGTGCTAGAGCGGTTGAATGAGCAGTTCTTC. It yields the protein CSVLERLNEQFF.

This clonotype was picked up a small number of times. CDR3 in amino acids: CASAGNNEKLFF. CDR3 in DNA: TGTGCCAGCGCAGGGAATAATGAAAAACTGTTTTTT. The chain combines TRBV2 with TRBJ1-4, with a possible D match to TRBD1 (5 bases). The V and J ends lost 8 bases and 4 bases respectively, with 8 bases between them. In germline, CDR1 is SNHLY, CDR2 FYNNEI. The CDR3 is made up of 12 amino acids.